One sample yielded the 2 T cell receptor beta chains listed below, sequenced in a study of human T cells and chemical hapten exposure. The time point is: patch test 1, 2 weeks after DPC sensitization. The treatment denotes: therapeutic diphenylcyclopropenone sensitization with weekly scalp DPC. One entry per CDR3 protein, called by TCRdb with MiXCR from the RACE reads. There are approximately 400,000 distinct CDR3 sequences in the sample; about 4.8% occur only once, and under 3% lies in the top ten. The sample in question was whole blood, obtained in connection with sensitization to the hapten diphenylcyclopropenone (DPC). The receptors stem from a woman in her 50s with alopecia areata. Some clones in this sample may be carry-over from other donors' samples.

The chain joins TRBV7-2 to TRBJ2-5; TRBD1 is a possible D gene (5 bases). In germline, CDR1 is SGHTA, CDR2 FQGNSA. The CDR3 covers 15 residues. Trimming pared 5 bases from V and 2 bases from J, leaving 15 bases between. This CDR3 reads CASSPFRQSQETQYF. Written as DNA, the CDR3 is TGTGCCAGCAGCCCCTTCCGACAGTCTCAAGAGACCCAGTACTTC.

This clonotype was detected ten times or more. V and J are TRBV7-9 and TRBJ2-4, with TRBD1 as a possible D gene (6 bases). V lost 5 bases and J 0 bases, leaving 17 bases between the germline ends. The CDR3 sequence is 17 residues long. Germline V gives CDR1 SEHNR, CDR2 FQNEAQ (reference sequence). The DNA for the CDR3 is TGTGCCAGCAGCCCCCCTACAGGGACCCTAGCCAAAAACATTCAGTACTTC. This gives the protein CASSPPTGTLAKNIQYF.